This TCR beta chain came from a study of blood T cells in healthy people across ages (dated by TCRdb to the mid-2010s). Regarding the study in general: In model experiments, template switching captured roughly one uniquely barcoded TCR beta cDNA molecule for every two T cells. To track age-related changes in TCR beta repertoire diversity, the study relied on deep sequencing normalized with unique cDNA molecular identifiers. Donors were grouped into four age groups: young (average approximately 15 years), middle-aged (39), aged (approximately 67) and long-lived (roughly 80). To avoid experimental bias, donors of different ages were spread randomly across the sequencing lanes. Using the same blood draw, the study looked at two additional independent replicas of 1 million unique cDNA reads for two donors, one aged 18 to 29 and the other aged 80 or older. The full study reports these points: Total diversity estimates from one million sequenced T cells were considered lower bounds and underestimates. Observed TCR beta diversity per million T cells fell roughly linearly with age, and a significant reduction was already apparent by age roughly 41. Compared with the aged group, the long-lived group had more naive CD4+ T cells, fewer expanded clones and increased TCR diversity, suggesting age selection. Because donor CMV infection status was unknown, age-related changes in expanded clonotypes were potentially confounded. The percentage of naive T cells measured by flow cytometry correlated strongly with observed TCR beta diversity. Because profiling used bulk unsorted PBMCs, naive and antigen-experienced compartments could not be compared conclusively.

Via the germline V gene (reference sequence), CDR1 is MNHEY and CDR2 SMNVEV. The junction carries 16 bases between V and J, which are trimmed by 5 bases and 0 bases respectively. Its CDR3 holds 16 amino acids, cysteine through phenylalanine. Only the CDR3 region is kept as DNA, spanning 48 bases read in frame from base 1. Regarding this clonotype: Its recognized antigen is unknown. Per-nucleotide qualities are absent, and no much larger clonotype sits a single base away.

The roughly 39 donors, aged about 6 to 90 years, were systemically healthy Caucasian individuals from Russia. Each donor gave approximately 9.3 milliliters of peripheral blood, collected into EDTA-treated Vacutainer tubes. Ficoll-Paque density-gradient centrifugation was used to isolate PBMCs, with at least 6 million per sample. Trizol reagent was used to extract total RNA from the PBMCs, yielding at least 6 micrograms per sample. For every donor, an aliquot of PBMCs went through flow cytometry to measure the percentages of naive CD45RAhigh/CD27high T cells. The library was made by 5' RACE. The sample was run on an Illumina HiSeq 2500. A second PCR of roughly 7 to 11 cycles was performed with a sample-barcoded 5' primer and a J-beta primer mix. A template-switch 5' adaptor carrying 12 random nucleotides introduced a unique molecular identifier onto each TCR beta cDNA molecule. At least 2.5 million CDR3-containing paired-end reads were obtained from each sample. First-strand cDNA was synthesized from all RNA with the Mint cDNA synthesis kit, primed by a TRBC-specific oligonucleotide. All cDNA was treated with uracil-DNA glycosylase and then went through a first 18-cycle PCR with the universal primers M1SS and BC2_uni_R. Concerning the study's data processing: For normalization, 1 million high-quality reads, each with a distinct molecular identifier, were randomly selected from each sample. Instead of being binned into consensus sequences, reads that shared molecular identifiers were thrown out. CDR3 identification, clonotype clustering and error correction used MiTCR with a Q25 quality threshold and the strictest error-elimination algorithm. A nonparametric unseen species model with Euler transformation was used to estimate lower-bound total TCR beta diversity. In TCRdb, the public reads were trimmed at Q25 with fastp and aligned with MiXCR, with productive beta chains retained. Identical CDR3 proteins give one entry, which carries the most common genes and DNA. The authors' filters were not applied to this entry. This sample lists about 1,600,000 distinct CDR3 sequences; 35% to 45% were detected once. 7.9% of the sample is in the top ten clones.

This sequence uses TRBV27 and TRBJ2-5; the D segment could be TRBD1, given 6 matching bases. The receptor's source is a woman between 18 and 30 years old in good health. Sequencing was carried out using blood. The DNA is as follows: TGTGCCAGCAGTCACCTAGGGGCAGGGGACCAAGAGACCCAGTACTTC. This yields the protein CASSHLGAGDQETQYF.